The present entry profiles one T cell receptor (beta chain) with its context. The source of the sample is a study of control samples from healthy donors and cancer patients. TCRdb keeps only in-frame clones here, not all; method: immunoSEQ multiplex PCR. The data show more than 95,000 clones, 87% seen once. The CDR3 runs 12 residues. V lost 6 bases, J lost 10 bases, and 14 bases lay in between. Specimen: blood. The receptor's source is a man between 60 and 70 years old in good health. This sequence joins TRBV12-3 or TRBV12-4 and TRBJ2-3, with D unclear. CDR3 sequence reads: CASSPGSGAQYF. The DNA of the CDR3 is TGTGCCAGCAGCCCTGGGTCAGGAGCGCAGTATTTT.